Below are 13 T cell receptor beta chains sequenced from a single sample in a study of shared clonotypes between healthy human individuals. Here immunoSEQ multiplex PCR was the method, and the copy in TCRdb shows in-frame clones only, minus some. The sample comprises roughly 320,000 clones, 80% to 90% of which are singletons, and 15% to 20% rests with the top ten. The specimen was memory CD8+ T cells sorted from blood. Subset of the sample: CD45RO+ cells pooled with CCR7-negative TemRA cells. All receptors come from a man younger than 30 in good health.

The chain employs TRBV6-5 and TRBJ2-1; the D gene is possibly TRBD2 (6 bases). Germline V gives CDR1 MNHEY, CDR2 SVGAGI. The V gene lost 0 bases and the J gene lost 3 bases, with 12 bases spanning the gap. There are 16 residues in the CDR3. As DNA, the CDR3 is TGTGCCAGCAGTTACTCGACGGGGGAGTACTACAATGAGCAGTTCTTC. Translation gives CASSYSTGEYYNEQFF.

The chain joins TRBV10-3 to TRBJ1-2; TRBD1 aligns across 7 bases. Trimming removed 2 bases from V and 2 bases from J; junction bases left unmatched: 8. Germline V gene sequence: CDR1 ENHRY, CDR2 SYGVKD. The CDR3 is 16 residues long. CDR3 residues: CAISERGTTGNYGYTF. The CDR3 DNA sequence: TGTGCCATCAGTGAGAGGGGAACGACAGGGAACTATGGCTACACCTTC.

The chain is built from TRBV7-6 and TRBJ1-2; the D gene is possibly TRBD1 (5 bases). The CDR3 sequence is 16 residues long. The germline V and J ends were trimmed by 5 bases and 2 bases, with 18 bases remaining between them. Germline lookup yields CDR1 SGHVS and CDR2 FNYEAQ. CDR3 protein: CASSPMGEGRNYGYTF. CDR3 DNA sequence: TGTGCCAGCAGCCCCATGGGCGAGGGGCGCAACTATGGCTACACCTTC.

This clone has more than one count but fewer than ten. The chain carries TRBV4-3 and TRBJ2-7; 12 bases match TRBD1. Germline V gene sequence: CDR1 LGHNA, CDR2 YSLEER. After removal of 3 bases from V and 2 bases from J, the junction contained 5 bases not matched to a gene. This CDR3 comprises 16 residues. The CDR3: CASSQGQGALAYEQYF. CDR3 nucleotide sequence: TGCGCCAGCAGCCAGGGACAGGGGGCGCTGGCCTACGAGCAGTACTTC.

This chain connects TRBV7-2 to TRBJ1-1; D is undetermined. Germline values: CDR1 SGHTA, CDR2 FQGNSA. This CDR3 has 16 residues. Deletions cut 3 bases from V and 5 bases from J, with 19 bases between. CDR3 DNA sequence: TGTGCCAGCAGCTTTTACACCCAACCAAGCGCAACTGAAGCTTTCTTT. Encoded protein: CASSFYTQPSATEAFF.

CDR3 protein: CSVEPQAGTQYF. Written as DNA, the CDR3 is TGCAGCGTTGAACCACAGGCTGGGACCCAGTACTTC. The rearrangement joins TRBV29-1 to TRBJ2-5; TRBD1 is a possible D gene (5 bases). Trimming removed 2 bases from V and 7 bases from J, with 11 bases in between. This CDR3 spans 12 amino acids. Germline CDR1 SQVTM, CDR2 ANQGSEA.

On this clone: Within the sample, other DNA sequences also encode this same CDR3. The rearrangement uses TRBV5-1 and TRBJ2-5; possible D gene TRBD1, 5 bases. This CDR3 spans 14 amino acids. V lost 2 bases, J lost 1 base, and 9 bases lay in between. Per germline, CDR1 SGHRS and CDR2 YFSETQ. CDR3 in DNA: TGCGCCAGCAGCTTAGGGGCGTTCCAAGAGACCCAGTACTTC. Amino acids: CASSLGAFQETQYF.

This clone was seen a single time. This rearrangement joins TRBV11-2 to TRBJ1-2; 7 positions match TRBD1. J lost 4 bases, V lost 8 bases, and 22 bases had no gene match. Germline V gives CDR1 SGHAT, CDR2 FQNNGV. The CDR3 has 18 amino acids. CDR3 DNA: TGTGCCAGCCCCGACCCCCCGGACAGGTTAAGCCACTTCTATGGCTACACCTTC. Amino acids: CASPDPPDRLSHFYGYTF.

On this clone: A far more abundant clone sits one base away, making this likely a read error. The chain is built from TRBV9 and TRBJ2-3; TRBD2 matches at 7 bases. V trimming: 3 bases; J trimming: 3 bases; junction bases outside the gene matches: 16. This CDR3 spans 18 amino acids. In germline, CDR1 is SGDLS, CDR2 YYNGEE. CDR3 coding DNA: TGTGCCAGCAGCGAATCAAGAGGGAGGGCCATTTTAACAGATACGCAGTATTTT. Protein sequence: CASSESRGRAILTDTQYF.

In nucleotides, the CDR3 is TGTGCCAGCAGATGGGACCACGTACTCTATGAGCAGTTCTTC. The encoded protein is CASRWDHVLYEQFF. The chain carries TRBV6-6 and TRBJ2-1, with D perhaps assigned TRBD1 or TRBD2 (5 bases each). V was shortened by 6 bases and J by 8 bases, with 17 bases between the two germline ends. This CDR3 has 14 residues. CDR1 is MNHNY and CDR2 is SVGAGI in the germline V gene (reference sequence).

The chain employs TRBV5-1 and TRBJ1-1; D gene unclear. This CDR3 comprises 14 residues. Between the trimmed V and J ends, which lost 6 bases and 1 base, there was a span of 13 bases. The germline CDR1 and CDR2 sequences are SGHRS and YFSETQ. CDR3 in amino acids: CASNSISGNTEAFF. In DNA form, the CDR3 reads TGCGCCAGCAATAGTATCTCGGGGAACACTGAAGCTTTCTTT.

V usage is TRBV5-1 and J usage is TRBJ2-7, with D perhaps TRBD1 (5 bases). CDR1 SGHRS and CDR2 YFSETQ come from the germline V gene. The CDR3 covers 13 residues. The ends were cut back, 2 bases at V and 1 base at J, with 7 bases in the middle. CDR3 loop: CASSLQVSYEQYF. The CDR3 bases are TGCGCCAGCAGCTTACAGGTATCCTACGAGCAGTACTTC.

The genes are TRBV6-1 and TRBJ2-7; 7 bases agree with TRBD1. Unmatched junction bases numbered 9, after V lost 2 bases and J lost 5 bases. Germline assignment: CDR1 MNHNS and CDR2 SASEGT. The CDR3 is made up of 15 amino acids. The CDR3 region is CASSERTGVGHEQYF. CDR3 DNA sequence: TGTGCCAGCAGTGAACGAACAGGGGTTGGTCACGAGCAGTACTTC.